This TCR beta chain was profiled in a study of blood T cell repertoires in COVID-19. On the study more broadly: Acute and convalescent COVID-19 specimens originated in the United States, Italy and Spain. T cells, B-cell-depleted T cells, or PBMCs supplied cDNA or gDNA.

Authors' data handling: Amplification from reference gene primers served as the basis for estimated nucleated cell counts. Some clones are missing from TCRdb's copy, which holds only in-frame ones; the method was immunoSEQ multiplex PCR. V and J calls and clone size follow that table, whereas D and trimming were derived from the DNA. The data hold under 300,000 clones, with less than 85% observed a single time. The CDR3 is made up of 13 amino acids. The V end was cut by 5 bases, the J end by 6 bases, with 13 bases between. This clonotype was obtained from a woman over 75 with active or convalescent COVID-19. The rearrangement uses TRBV12-3 or TRBV12-4 and TRBJ1-2, with D possibly being TRBD1 (6 bases). Sequencing was performed on peripheral blood. CDR3 in DNA: TGTGCCAGCAGTCGGGGACACCGGGATGGCTACACCTTC. Protein sequence: CASSRGHRDGYTF.